The 15 T cell receptor beta chains presented below share a single source sample, sequenced in a study of blood T cells in healthy people across ages. Then a second PCR, running roughly 6 to 11 cycles, was carried out with a sample-barcoded 5' primer and a J-beta primer mix. TCRdb fed the 5' RACE reads into MiXCR, producing one record per CDR3 protein. The table records about 700,000 distinct CDR3 sequences, about 34% of them present only once. Source material: blood. These TCRs come from a woman of 80 years or more in good health.

This clonotype was seen at least ten times. The chain couples TRBV18 to TRBJ2-3, with 8 nucleotides matching TRBD1. V gave up 6 bases and J gave up 4 bases; unmatched junction bases: 0. Germline CDR1 reads KGHSH; CDR2 reads LQKENI. The CDR3 has 12 amino acids. The CDR3 nucleotides are TGTGCCAGCTCGGACAGGGCAGATACGCAGTATTTT. Encoded protein: CASSDRADTQYF. Full variable domain (rest looked up from reference TRBV18 and TRBJ2-3): NAGVMQNPRHLVRRRGQEARLRCSPMKGHSHVYWYRQLPEEGLKFMVYLQKENIIDESGMPKERFSAEFPKEGPSILRIQQVVRGDSAAYFCASSDRADTQYFGPGTRLTVL.

This clonotype was counted ten times or more. The rearrangement joins TRBV11-2 to TRBJ2-5; tentatively, D is TRBD1 (7 bases). Germline CDR1 is SGHAT and CDR2 is FQNNGV. The length of the CDR3 is 14 residues. V gave up 5 bases and J gave up 1 base, with 11 bases separating them. CDR3 sequence: CASSRRDSQETQYF. The DNA for the CDR3 is TGTGCCAGCAGCCGGAGGGACAGCCAAGAGACCCAGTACTTC.

The genes are TRBV6-2 or TRBV6-3 and TRBJ2-1; the D gene is possibly TRBD2 (5 bases). CDR1 MNHEY and CDR2 SVGEGT come from the germline V gene. This CDR3 region has 16 residues. Trimming took off 9 bases at V and 6 bases at J, with 24 bases between the two ends. CDR3 bases: TGTGCCAGTAGCCTATTTGGACCGGGGAGAGGCAATGAGCAGTTCTTC. This encodes CASSLFGPGRGNEQFF.

The V call is TRBV20-1, the J call TRBJ2-7; the D gene is possibly TRBD2 (5 bases). The CDR3 is 12 amino acids. Germline V lookup: CDR1 DFQATT, CDR2 SNEGSKA (reference sequence). V was trimmed by 6 bases and J by 3 bases, leaving 12 bases between them. The chain's CDR3 is CSASWSGYEQYF. In DNA form, the CDR3 reads TGCAGTGCCTCATGGAGCGGCTACGAGCAGTACTTC.

This clonotype was detected ten times or more. V usage is TRBV7-3 and J usage is TRBJ2-7, with 7 bases matching TRBD1. V was clipped by 4 bases and J by 0 bases; unmatched bases: 3. Germline CDR1 SGHTA, CDR2 FQGTGA. The CDR3 runs to 14 residues. In DNA form, the CDR3 reads TGTGCCAGCAGCTCACAGGGGATCTCCTACGAGCAGTACTTC. It encodes CASSSQGISYEQYF.

Ten or more counts support this clonotype. The genes are TRBV4-3 and TRBJ1-1; D not resolved. CDR3 length: 13 residues. Germline CDR1 is LGHNA and CDR2 is YSLEER. Trimming removed 0 bases from V and 10 bases from J, with 12 bases in between. The chain's CDR3 is CASSQDRGDGAFF. The CDR3, as DNA: TGCGCCAGCAGCCAAGACCGAGGAGATGGAGCTTTCTTT.

With regard to this clonotype: A much more abundant neighbour one base away suggests this may be a read error. This chain joins TRBV2 and TRBJ1-1; the D gene is possibly TRBD1 (5 bases). CDR1 is SNHLY, CDR2 FYNNEI, per germline. This CDR3 is built from 16 residues. The CDR3 nucleotides are TGTGCCACCAGTGAAGCGCTTCGGCAGGGGAACACTGAAGCTTTCTTT. Protein sequence: CATSEALRQGNTEAFF.

This clonotype was counted between two and nine times. Just one base apart from a much larger clone, this may be a read error. The CDR3, as DNA: TGTGCCAGCAGTTTGTGGGGGGGCCATGAGCAGTACTTC. Translating gives CASSLWGGHEQYF. The genes are TRBV12-3 or TRBV12-4 and TRBJ2-5; a weak D match, TRBD2 (7 bases). The CDR3 runs to 13 residues. Trimming removed 3 bases from V and 11 bases from J, with 16 bases in between.

In this sample, this clonotype turned up many times. The chain employs TRBV4-3 and TRBJ2-1; TRBD2 matches at 13 bases. The CDR3 is 14 residues long. Per germline, CDR1 LGHNA and CDR2 YSLEER. Trimming took 2 bases from V and 12 from J; bases not matched to a gene: 4. The chain's CDR3 is CASSQQTSGGPQFF. DNA for the CDR3: TGCGCCAGCAGCCAACAGACTAGCGGGGGGCCGCAGTTCTTC.

In its sample, this clonotype was seen many times. The CDR3 nucleotides are TGTGCCAGCAGCAAACTAGGCAATGAGCAGTTCTTC. As protein: CASSKLGNEQFF. This rearrangement joins TRBV2 to TRBJ2-1; a possible D gene is TRBD2 (5 bases). The CDR3 is 12 residues long. V lost 6 bases and J 6 bases, leaving 9 bases between the germline ends. Germline loops: CDR1 SNHLY, CDR2 FYNNEI.

This clonotype was detected ten times or more. The rearrangement links TRBV10-3 to TRBJ2-5; D gene ambiguous. This CDR3 spans 14 amino acids. Germline lookup yields CDR1 ENHRY and CDR2 SYGVKD. The ends were cut back, 3 bases at V and 0 bases at J, with 8 bases in the middle. This CDR3 is CAISDQPYQETQYF. CDR3 nucleotides: TGTGCCATCAGTGACCAGCCATACCAAGAGACCCAGTACTTC.

This clonotype has a count of ten or more. The V gene is TRBV6-5, the J gene TRBJ2-3; D may be TRBD1 (6 bases). The CDR3 has 15 residues. Trimming removed 5 bases from V and 2 bases from J, with 14 bases in between. Germline values: CDR1 MNHEY, CDR2 SVGAGI. CDR3 nucleotide sequence: TGTGCCAGCAGTGCGACAGGAAGGAACACAGATACGCAGTATTTT. It yields the protein CASSATGRNTDTQYF.

The chain recombines TRBV9 with TRBJ2-1, with 10 bases lining up with TRBD2. From germline, CDR1 is SGDLS and CDR2 YYNGEE. With 0 bases clipped from V and 8 bases from J, the junction kept 5 bases outside the gene matches. This CDR3 comprises 15 residues. The CDR3 DNA reads TGTGCCAGCAGCGTAGCCCCGACTAGCGGGTATGAGCAGTTCTTC. Translated: CASSVAPTSGYEQFF.

There are many counts of this clonotype. The V and J genes are TRBV20-1 and TRBJ1-5, with D unresolved. This CDR3 comprises 13 residues. Germline V gives CDR1 DFQATT, CDR2 SNEGSKA (reference sequence). Trimming took 6 bases from V and 4 from J, leaving 13 bases between them. CDR3 residues: CSALRGMNQPQHF. The CDR3 nucleotides are TGCAGTGCGCTGCGGGGAATGAATCAGCCCCAGCATTTT.

This clonotype was seen at least ten times. The J gene is TRBJ1-1, the V gene TRBV20-1; D is ambiguous. The CDR3 length is 12 residues. The V end lost 3 bases, the J end lost 4 bases, and 9 bases lay between the germline ends. Germline CDR1 is DFQATT and CDR2 is SNEGSKA (reference sequence). The DNA of the CDR3 is TGCAGTGCTAGCCTCTCGGGCACTGAAGCTTTCTTT. Residues: CSASLSGTEAFF.